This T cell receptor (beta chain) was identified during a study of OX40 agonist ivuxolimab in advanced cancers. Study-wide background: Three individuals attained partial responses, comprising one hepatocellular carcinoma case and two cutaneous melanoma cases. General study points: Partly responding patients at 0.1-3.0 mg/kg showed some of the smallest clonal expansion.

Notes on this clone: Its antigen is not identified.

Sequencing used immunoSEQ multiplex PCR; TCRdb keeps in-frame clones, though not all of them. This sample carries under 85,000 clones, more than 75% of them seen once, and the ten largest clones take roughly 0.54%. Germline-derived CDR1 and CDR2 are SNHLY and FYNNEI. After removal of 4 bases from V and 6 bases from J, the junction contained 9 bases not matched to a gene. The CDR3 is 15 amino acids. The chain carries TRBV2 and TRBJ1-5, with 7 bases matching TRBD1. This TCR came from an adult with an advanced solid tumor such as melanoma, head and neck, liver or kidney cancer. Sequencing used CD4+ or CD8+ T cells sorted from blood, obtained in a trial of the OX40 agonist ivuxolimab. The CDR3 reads CASSGQGYTSQPQHF. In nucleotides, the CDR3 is TGTGCCAGCAGTGGACAGGGCTACACGTCTCAGCCCCAGCATTTT. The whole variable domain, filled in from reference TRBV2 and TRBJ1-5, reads EPEVTQTPSHQVTQMGQEVILRCVPISNHLYFYWYRQILGQKVEFLVSFYNNEISEKSEIFDDQFSVERPDGSNFTLKIRSTKLEDSAMYFCASSGQGYTSQPQHFGDGTRLSIL.